A single sample gave rise to the 5 T cell receptor beta chains below, sequenced in a study of blood T cell repertoires in COVID-19. The protocol was immunoSEQ multiplex PCR, while the TCRdb copy is restricted to in-frame clones and leaves out a portion. This table holds 340,000 or so clones, just over 85% found once. The specimen was PBMCs or T cells enriched from blood (not recorded which). All receptors derive from a woman aged 40 to 50 with acute COVID-19.

This chain joins TRBV6-5 and TRBJ1-1; 9 bases match TRBD1. V dropped 4 bases and J dropped 10; count of bases not matched to a gene: 10. The CDR3 contains 14 residues. Germline CDR1 is MNHEY and CDR2 is SVGAGI. Here the CDR3 DNA reads TGTGCCAGCAGTTTACGGAGGACAGGGGAGGGAGCTTTCTTT. Amino acid sequence: CASSLRRTGEGAFF.

The rearrangement uses TRBV5-4 and TRBJ1-3; possible D gene TRBD1, 5 bases. V lost 4 bases, J lost 4 bases, and 18 bases lay in between. Looked up from germline, CDR1 is SGHNT and CDR2 is YYREEE (reference sequence). The CDR3 totals 16 residues. The DNA for the CDR3 is TGTGCCAGCAGCCCGGGACTGAATCGGAGGGGAAACACCATATATTTT. It translates to CASSPGLNRRGNTIYF.

This sequence joins TRBV19 and TRBJ1-2, with D uncertain. This CDR3 has 12 residues. V lost 1 base to trimming and J lost 8 bases, with 8 bases between them. Germline CDR1 LNHDA, CDR2 SQIVND (reference sequence). This CDR3 is CASSIADSGYTF. The CDR3 DNA follows: TGTGCCAGTAGTATAGCCGACTCCGGCTACACCTTC.

This clone was detected only once. V gene TRBV11-3 combines with J gene TRBJ1-2; no clear D. The CDR3 totals 13 residues. Trimming removed 5 bases from V and 3 bases from J, with 10 bases in between. Germline lookup yields CDR1 SGHNT and CDR2 YENEEA. Written as DNA, the CDR3 is TGTGCCAGCAGCCCGAGCCTGGACTATGGCTACACCTTC. Protein product: CASSPSLDYGYTF.

This clone occurred once. V gene TRBV12-5 combines with J gene TRBJ2-6, with D hard to call. The ends were cut back, 5 bases at V and 0 bases at J, with 20 bases in the middle. The germline V gene encodes CDR1 LGHNT and CDR2 FRNRAP. The CDR3 has 19 residues. The CDR3 DNA follows: TGTGCTAGTGGTGTCGAGTCCAGCCACTGGAGCTCTGGGGCCAACGTCCTGACTTTC. This gives the protein CASGVESSHWSSGANVLTF. The full variable domain, completed using reference TRBV12-5 and TRBJ2-6, is DARVTQTPRHKVTEMGQEVTMRCQPILGHNTVFWYRQTMMQGLELLAYFRNRAPLDDSGMPKDRFSAEMPDATLATLKIQPSEPRDSAVYFCASGVESSHWSSGANVLTFGAGSRLTVL.